Listed here are 23 T cell receptor beta chains from one sample, sequenced in a study of blood T cell repertoires in COVID-19. TCRdb's table, derived via immunoSEQ multiplex PCR, lists solely in-frame clones and lacks some. The sample lists a few hundred thousand clones; approximately 90% were seen once. The sequenced sample consisted of PBMCs or T cells enriched from blood (not recorded which). Receptors were obtained from a woman under 30 who had recovered from COVID-19.

This chain uses TRBV2 with TRBJ2-7; unclear D gene. Trimming removed 8 bases at V and 6 bases at J, with 20 bases between. This CDR3 region has 14 residues. CDR1 and CDR2 from the germline V gene are SNHLY and FYNNEI. CDR3 DNA: TGTGCCAGCTCTGTTGTTGTGACTCTGGTCGAGCAGTACTTC. Amino acid sequence: CASSVVVTLVEQYF.

This rearrangement joins TRBV6-5 to TRBJ1-1; TRBD1 might be the D (6 bases). CDR1 is MNHEY, CDR2 SVGAGI, per germline. The CDR3 is 15 amino acids. V was pared by 7 bases and J by 4 bases, with 19 bases between. The CDR3 is CASISLPQGSTEAFF. The CDR3 bases are TGTGCCAGCATTAGCTTGCCACAGGGCAGCACTGAAGCTTTCTTT.

This clone was seen once. This sequence joins TRBV6-2 or TRBV6-3 and TRBJ2-1, with a weak D call TRBD1 (6 bases). Germline loops: CDR1 MNHEY, CDR2 SVGEGT. CDR3 length: 12 amino acids. The V gene lost 5 bases and the J gene lost 7 bases, with 9 bases spanning the gap. Written as DNA, the CDR3 is TGTGCCAGCAGTCTAGGGGGAAATGAGCAGTTCTTC. This codes for CASSLGGNEQFF.

The CDR3 sequence is CASSWRTDGYGYTF. The CDR3 region has the DNA TGTGCCAGCAGCTGGAGGACGGACGGCTATGGCTACACCTTC. This chain links TRBV7-8 with TRBJ1-2; D is ambiguous. The CDR3 has 14 residues. V lost 4 bases to trimming and J lost 4 bases, with 13 bases between them. Germline V gene sequence: CDR1 SGHVS, CDR2 FQNEAQ.

This sequence joins TRBV13 and TRBJ2-7, with 10 bases lining up with TRBD1. In germline, CDR1 is PRHDT, CDR2 FYEKMQ (reference sequence). Germline trimming cut 5 bases from V and 2 bases from J; bases unmatched to any gene: 6. This CDR3 is built from 15 residues. In nucleotides, the CDR3 is TGTGCCAGCAGCCCCCCCGGGACAGGGGCCTACGAGCAGTACTTC. This encodes CASSPPGTGAYEQYF.

The gene calls are TRBV5-1 and TRBJ1-1; D gene unclear. Per the germline V gene, CDR1 is SGHRS and CDR2 is YFSETQ. Between the trimmed V and J ends, which lost 0 bases and 7 bases, there was a span of 13 bases. CDR3 length: 14 residues. The CDR3 bases are TGCGCCAGCAGCTTGGCCGTTCAGGAGGTTGAAGCTTTCTTT. It encodes CASSLAVQEVEAFF.

The chain recombines TRBV5-1 with TRBJ1-2, with 7 bases aligning to TRBD1. This CDR3 spans 14 amino acids. The germline V gene encodes CDR1 SGHRS and CDR2 YFSETQ. With V trimmed by 7 bases and J by 7 bases, 13 bases remained unmatched. This CDR3 is CASSVGGTTGGYTF. The CDR3 DNA follows: TGCGCCAGCTCTGTAGGGGGCACCACCGGTGGCTACACCTTC.

This clone was observed a single time. The junction differs from germline at one of its ends, possibly a read error. The V and J genes are TRBV7-7 and TRBJ1-5; D possibly corresponds to TRBD1 (5 bases). Germline CDR1 and CDR2: SSHAT and FNYEAQ (reference sequence). This CDR3 contains 15 residues. As DNA, the CDR3 is TGTGCTAGCAGCTTAACAGGTGGTGGCAATCAGCCCCAGCATTTT. Translated, it gives CASSLTGGGNQPQHF.

The rearrangement joins TRBV11-2 to TRBJ1-1; unclear D gene. Trimming took 2 bases from V and 2 from J, leaving 6 bases between them. The germline V gene encodes CDR1 SGHAT and CDR2 FQNNGV. The CDR3 loop spans 13 amino acids. This chain's CDR3 is CASSLNRNTEAFF. DNA of the CDR3: TGTGCCAGCAGCTTAAACAGAAACACTGAAGCTTTCTTT.

The CDR3 region has the DNA TGTGCCAGCAGTGACTACGGTACGCAGTATTTT. Protein sequence: CASSDYGTQYF. The genes are TRBV25-1 and TRBJ2-3, with D unresolved. CDR1 MGHDK and CDR2 SYGVNS come from the germline V gene. With 3 bases removed from V and 8 bases from J, the gap between germline ends came to 6 bases. The CDR3 runs 11 residues. The full variable domain, rest sourced from reference TRBV25-1 and TRBJ2-3, is EADIYQTPRYLVIGTGKKITLECSQTMGHDKMYWYQQDPGMELHLIHYSYGVNSTEKGDLSSESTVSRIRTEHFPLTLESARPSHTSQYLCASSDYGTQYFGPGTRLTVL.

This clone turned up a few times. The chain combines TRBV13 with TRBJ1-2, with TRBD1 matching over 7 bases. The CDR3 runs to 16 residues. Germline CDR1 reads PRHDT; CDR2 reads FYEKMQ (reference sequence). Trimming took 0 bases from V and 3 from J; bases not matched to a gene: 7. The CDR3 bases are TGTGCCAGCAGCTTAGGGTCGGCAGGGGGTGACTATGGCTACACCTTC. Amino acids: CASSLGSAGGDYGYTF.

The gene calls are TRBV20-1 and TRBJ2-5; D unresolved. Germline V gene data show CDR1 as DFQATT and CDR2 as SNEGSKA (reference sequence). V lost 2 bases and J lost 5, with 3 bases in between. This CDR3 is 10 amino acids long. The CDR3 bases are TGCAGTGCTAGAACTGAGACCCAGTACTTC. Its protein product is CSARTETQYF.

Here the CDR3 reads CATSREEVWGLAGMDTGELFF. The DNA for the CDR3 is TGTGCCACCAGCAGAGAGGAGGTGTGGGGACTAGCAGGGATGGACACCGGGGAGCTGTTTTTT. The V call is TRBV15, the J call TRBJ2-2; the match to TRBD2 covers 9 bases. J was trimmed by 3 bases and V by 0 bases; bases with no gene match: 17. The CDR3 covers 21 residues. Germline CDR1 is LNHNV and CDR2 is YYDKDF (reference sequence).

The chain combines TRBV9 with TRBJ2-5, with 11 bases aligning to TRBD2. Losses at the gene ends were 2 bases for V and 0 bases for J; bases not matched to a gene: 3. Germline CDR1 and CDR2: SGDLS and YYNGEE. The CDR3 has 16 residues. CDR3 in DNA: TGTGCCAGCAGCGTTACTAGCGGGGGTTACCAAGAGACCCAGTACTTC. It yields the protein CASSVTSGGYQETQYF.

The V and J genes are TRBV4-3 and TRBJ2-1; the match to TRBD1 covers 9 bases. Unmatched junction bases numbered 6, after V lost 0 bases and J lost 6 bases. The CDR3 totals 16 residues. The germline CDR1 and CDR2 sequences are LGHNA and YSLEER. CDR3 in DNA: TGCGCCAGCAGCCAAGAAAGGGACAGGGCCACCAATGAGCAGTTCTTC. As protein: CASSQERDRATNEQFF.

The CDR3 nucleotides are TGTGCCAGCAGCGCAGGGGCTACCTCAGATACGCAGTATTTT. Translated: CASSAGATSDTQYF. The chain recombines TRBV2 with TRBJ2-3; a possible D gene is TRBD1 (6 bases). V gave up 6 bases and J gave up 4 bases, with 14 bases separating them. The CDR3 length is 14 residues. Germline CDR1 SNHLY, CDR2 FYNNEI.

The V and J genes are TRBV5-1 and TRBJ2-5; D is perhaps TRBD2 (5 bases). The length of the CDR3 is 17 residues. Germline V gene sequence: CDR1 SGHRS, CDR2 YFSETQ. Trimming stripped 2 bases from V and 5 bases from J, with 22 bases between. The CDR3 region has the DNA TGCGCCAGCAGCTTAAGCGGTCTGGTCAGTCTCTTGGAGACCCAGTACTTC. It codes for CASSLSGLVSLLETQYF.

The CDR3 here is CASSQRTGGITEAFF. CDR3 in DNA: TGCGCCAGCAGCCAGAGGACAGGGGGGATCACTGAAGCTTTCTTT. The chain carries TRBV4-1 and TRBJ1-1; 10 bases are a match to TRBD1. Germline V gene data show CDR1 as MGHRA and CDR2 as YSYEKL. V was pared by 3 bases and J by 4 bases, with 5 bases of the junction left unmatched. The CDR3 runs to 15 residues.

J is TRBJ1-3 and V is TRBV18; 7 nucleotides agree with TRBD1. CDR1 KGHSH and CDR2 LQKENI come from the germline V gene. Trimming cost V 5 bases and J 0 bases; bases outside gene matches: 7. The CDR3 sequence is 16 residues long. CDR3 in DNA: TGTGCCAGCTCAGCGGGACAGTTACGCTCTGGAAACACCATATATTTT. It codes for CASSAGQLRSGNTIYF.

The chain is built from TRBV9 and TRBJ2-1; TRBD2 matches 9 bases. Germline trimming cut 3 bases from V and 8 bases from J; bases unmatched to any gene: 9. The CDR3 totals 15 residues. Germline V CDR1 and CDR2: SGDLS, YYNGEE. The CDR3 DNA reads as TGTGCCAGCAGCGCAATGGGCGGGGGGGCTCATGAGCAGTTCTTC. This codes for CASSAMGGGAHEQFF.

A note on this clone: The same CDR3 is also encoded by other DNA sequences in this sample. The genes are TRBV4-1 and TRBJ1-1, with D uncertain. The V and J ends lost 1 base and 5 bases respectively, with 8 bases between them. From germline, CDR1 is MGHRA and CDR2 YSYEKL. The CDR3 is made up of 13 amino acids. The CDR3 nucleotides read TGCGCCAGCAGCCAAGGGGCAGAGACTGAAGCTTTCTTT. This encodes CASSQGAETEAFF.

The chain uses TRBV11-2 and TRBJ1-1, with 10 bases that match TRBD1. V shed 4 bases and J 0 bases; nucleotides not matched to a gene: 2. This CDR3 comprises 15 residues. CDR1 is SGHAT and CDR2 is FQNNGV in the germline V gene. CDR3 nucleotides: TGTGCCAGCAGCTGGGACAGGGGCCTGAACACTGAAGCTTTCTTT. It translates to CASSWDRGLNTEAFF.

This chain uses TRBV6-5 with TRBJ1-6, with no clear D. This CDR3 has 14 amino acids. The V end lost 0 bases, the J end lost 7 bases, and 7 bases lay between the germline ends. Germline V gene data show CDR1 as MNHEY and CDR2 as SVGAGI. In DNA form, the CDR3 reads TGTGCCAGCAGTTACTCGGGCAGCAATTCACCCCTCCACTTT. It is translated as CASSYSGSNSPLHF.